The 20 T cell receptor beta chains reported below all come from one sample, sequenced in a study of T cells in Graves' hyperthyroidism and ophthalmopathy. RNA transcripts served as the template for amplifying TCR beta CDR3 regions. HTBI primers were employed in a first-round RT-PCR of the TCR CDR3. TCRdb fed the multiplex PCR reads into MiXCR, producing one record per CDR3 protein. The sample holds around 450,000 distinct CDR3 sequences, approximately 13% seen once. The specimen sequenced was blood. These receptors all come from a woman between 18 and 29 years old with Graves' hyperthyroidism.

The chain couples TRBV24-1 to TRBJ1-1; tentatively, D is TRBD1 (5 bases). V lost 9 bases to trimming and J lost 5 bases, with 12 bases between them. This CDR3 has 12 amino acids. Germline values: CDR1 KGHDR, CDR2 SFDVKD. The CDR3 DNA follows: TGTGCCACCGGGACGGGGGGAACTGAAGCTTTCTTT. Encoded protein: CATGTGGTEAFF.

This clonotype turned up a few times. V gene TRBV19 combines with J gene TRBJ2-1; 7 nucleotides align to TRBD1. The CDR3 runs 15 residues. V gave up 1 base and J gave up 3 bases; unmatched junction bases: 3. Germline assignment: CDR1 LNHDA and CDR2 SQIVND (reference sequence). CDR3 in DNA: TGTGCCAGTAGTATAGTCGGGACAGACTACAATGAGCAGTTCTTC. It is translated as CASSIVGTDYNEQFF.

This clonotype has at least ten counts. The chain couples TRBV28 to TRBJ1-5; D gene unclear. The germline CDR1 and CDR2 sequences are MDHEN and SYDVKM. With 6 bases removed from V and 7 bases from J, the gap between germline ends came to 13 bases. There are 13 residues in the CDR3. This CDR3 is CASRVSYVQPQHF. CDR3 in DNA: TGTGCCAGCAGAGTTAGTTATGTACAGCCCCAGCATTTT. Based on the CDR3 plus reference TRBV28 and TRBJ1-5, the full variable domain is DVKVTQSSRYLVKRTGEKVFLECVQDMDHENMFWYRQDPGLGLRLIYFSYDVKMKEKGDIPEGYSVSREKKERFSLILESASTNQTSMYLCASRVSYVQPQHFGDGTRLSIL.

The sample holds many counts of this clonotype. The chain carries TRBV28 and TRBJ2-2; 8 bases fit TRBD2. CDR1 and CDR2 (germline): MDHEN, SYDVKM. The junction had 11 bases not matched to a gene; V was cut back by 6 bases and J by 5 bases. The CDR3 has 16 amino acids. CDR3 region: CASSFSAGGRTGELFF. The CDR3 coding sequence is TGTGCCAGCAGCTTCTCGGCGGGAGGCCGTACCGGGGAGCTGTTTTTT. The entire variable domain, with the rest obtained from reference TRBV28 and TRBJ2-2, is as follows: DVKVTQSSRYLVKRTGEKVFLECVQDMDHENMFWYRQDPGLGLRLIYFSYDVKMKEKGDIPEGYSVSREKKERFSLILESASTNQTSMYLCASSFSAGGRTGELFFGEGSRLTVL.

In its sample, this clonotype was seen many times. This chain uses TRBV3-1 with TRBJ2-2, with D perhaps TRBD1 or TRBD2 (5 bases each). V was shortened by 6 bases and J by 7 bases, with 6 bases between the two germline ends. The CDR3 extends over 11 amino acids. Germline V gives CDR1 LGHDT, CDR2 YNNKEL (reference sequence). CDR3 bases: TGTGCCAGCAGGGGGGACGGGGAGCTGTTTTTT. Its protein is CASRGDGELFF.

This clonotype was counted at least ten times. The V and J genes are TRBV10-3 and TRBJ2-2; tentatively, D is TRBD2 (6 bases). The V end was cut by 0 bases, the J end by 3 bases, with 14 bases between. This CDR3 is built from 17 residues. Germline V CDR1 and CDR2: ENHRY, SYGVKD. The CDR3 spells CAISESKAGRHTGELFF. In DNA, the CDR3 is TGTGCCATCAGTGAGTCGAAGGCAGGGAGGCACACCGGGGAGCTGTTTTTT.

This clonotype was counted between two and nine times. The genes are TRBV19 and TRBJ2-7, with 7 bases that match TRBD1. CDR1 is LNHDA, CDR2 SQIVND, per germline (reference sequence). The ends lost 3 bases at V and 3 bases at J; junction bases unmatched: 8. The length of the CDR3 is 15 residues. The CDR3 loop reads CASSMQRGHGYEQYF. The CDR3 bases are TGTGCCAGTAGTATGCAAAGGGGGCATGGCTACGAGCAGTACTTC.

This clonotype has at least ten counts. V and J are TRBV27 and TRBJ2-1, with 7 nucleotides matching TRBD1. Trimming removed 5 bases from V and 4 bases from J; junction bases left unmatched: 11. Looked up from germline, CDR1 is MNHEY and CDR2 is SMNVEV (reference sequence). This CDR3 region has 16 residues. The CDR3 here is CASSLPTGQMYNEQFF. The CDR3 DNA follows: TGTGCCAGCAGTCTCCCCACGGGACAGATGTACAATGAGCAGTTCTTC.

Many counts were recorded for this clonotype. The chain uses TRBV4-2 and TRBJ1-5, with unresolved D. Trimming cost V 0 bases and J 0 bases, with 9 bases left between them. CDR1 LGHNA and CDR2 YNFKEQ come from the germline V gene. There are 16 residues in the CDR3. The chain's CDR3 is CASSQDLRYSNQPQHF. The DNA for the CDR3 is TGTGCCAGCAGCCAAGATCTACGGTATAGCAATCAGCCCCAGCATTTT.

This clonotype was counted ten times or more. The V gene is TRBV12-3 or TRBV12-4, the J gene TRBJ1-5, with 7 bases that match TRBD1. V lost 4 bases to trimming and J lost 7 bases; unmatched junction nucleotides: 4. There are 13 residues in the CDR3. In DNA form, the CDR3 reads TGTGCCAGCAGTTCGACAGGGTACCAGCCCCAGCATTTT. Its protein is CASSSTGYQPQHF.

This clonotype was counted at least ten times. The V and J genes are TRBV6-1 and TRBJ2-7; TRBD1 agrees at 8 bases. There are 13 residues in the CDR3. Germline-derived CDR1 and CDR2 are MNHNS and SASEGT. The trim removed 5 bases at V and 5 bases at J, leaving 5 bases unmatched. CDR3 residues: CASSRQGTHEQYF. CDR3 sequence (DNA): TGTGCCAGCAGTCGACAGGGGACCCACGAGCAGTACTTC.

The chain recombines TRBV14 with TRBJ1-2, with 8 bases that match TRBD1. Trimming cost V 1 base and J 1 base; bases outside gene matches: 11. Germline V gives CDR1 SGHDN, CDR2 FVKESK. This CDR3 region has 18 residues. CDR3 sequence reads: CASSQAGTGKTLNYGYTF. CDR3 DNA sequence: TGTGCCAGCAGCCAAGCCGGGACAGGAAAAACCCTTAACTATGGCTACACCTTC. Complete variable domain (other parts from reference TRBV14 and TRBJ1-2): EAGVTQFPSHSVIEKGQTVTLRCDPISGHDNLYWYRRVMGKEIKFLLHFVKESKQDESGMPNNRFLAERTGGTYSTLKVQPAELEDSGVYFCASSQAGTGKTLNYGYTFGSGTRLTVV.

The genes are TRBV28 and TRBJ2-7; the match to TRBD2 covers 7 bases. Germline V gives CDR1 MDHEN, CDR2 SYDVKM. The CDR3 loop spans 12 amino acids. V lost 6 bases and J lost 7; bases outside the gene matches: 6. The CDR3 DNA reads as TGTGCCAGCAGCCTACTAGCGAGGGAGCAGTACTTC. This codes for CASSLLAREQYF.

Many counts were recorded for this clonotype. The chain employs TRBV28 and TRBJ2-1; 8 bases line up with TRBD2. The CDR3 has 16 amino acids. The germline V gene encodes CDR1 MDHEN and CDR2 SYDVKM. Trimming took 1 base from V and 6 from J; bases not matched to a gene: 8. The CDR3 coding sequence is TGTGCCAGCAGTTTATTAGGCGGGAGGTCCCGCAATGAGCAGTTCTTC. As protein: CASSLLGGRSRNEQFF.

This clonotype was seen repeatedly, ten times or more. The chain carries TRBV7-8 and TRBJ2-7, with D maybe TRBD1 (6 bases). This CDR3 has 12 amino acids. V was shortened by 6 bases and J by 5 bases, with 11 bases between the two germline ends. Per the germline V gene, CDR1 is SGHVS and CDR2 is FQNEAQ. The CDR3 is CASSLGADEQYF. The CDR3 DNA reads TGTGCCAGCAGTTTGGGGGCCGACGAGCAGTACTTC.

This sequence joins TRBV12-3 or TRBV12-4 and TRBJ2-7; 9 positions match TRBD1. There are 16 residues in the CDR3. The V and J ends lost 6 bases and 4 bases, in that order; junction bases with no gene match: 13. The CDR3 here is CASSRGSGTGRYEQYF. The CDR3 nucleotides are TGTGCCAGCAGCCGTGGGTCCGGGACAGGGCGATACGAGCAGTACTTC.

The V and J genes are TRBV24-1 and TRBJ2-2; D might be TRBD2 (6 bases). The ends were cut back, 3 bases at V and 6 bases at J, with 16 bases in the middle. This CDR3 is built from 16 residues. CDR1 KGHDR and CDR2 SFDVKD come from the germline V gene. The DNA of the CDR3 is TGTGCCACCAGTGATCCGGAGGGGTCGGGCTCCGGGGAGCTGTTTTTT. Translating gives CATSDPEGSGSGELFF.

This clonotype came up many times. The chain's CDR3 is CASSFGLAGGLSYNEQFF. The CDR3 region has the DNA TGTGCCAGCAGTTTCGGACTAGCGGGAGGGTTGTCCTACAATGAGCAGTTCTTC. The chain couples TRBV12-3 or TRBV12-4 to TRBJ2-1, with 15 bases lining up with TRBD2. The CDR3 has 18 amino acids. V shed 3 bases and J 1 base; nucleotides not matched to a gene: 4.

This chain links TRBV5-5 with TRBJ2-7; possibly TRBD2 for D (6 bases). CDR3 size: 14 residues. Germline loops: CDR1 SGHKS, CDR2 YYEKEE (reference sequence). In DNA, the CDR3 is TGTTTCTCGGGGCCCACGGGAGCGTTCAACGAGCAGTACTTC. As protein: CFSGPTGAFNEQYF. Filled out from reference TRBV5-5 and TRBJ2-7, the complete variable domain reads DAGVTQSPTHLIKTRGQQVTLRCSPISGHKSVSWYQQVLGQGPQFIFQYYEKEERGRGNFPDRFSARQFPNYSSELNVNALLLGDSALYLCFSGPTGAFNEQYFGPGTRLTVT.

This chain links TRBV2 with TRBJ2-2; 13 bases map to TRBD2. V shed 5 bases and J 0 bases; nucleotides not matched to a gene: 6. The CDR3 length is 18 residues. The germline CDR1 and CDR2 sequences are SNHLY and FYNNEI. The CDR3 sequence: CASSPRGLAGPNTGELFF. DNA of the CDR3: TGTGCCAGCAGTCCACGGGGACTAGCGGGACCGAACACCGGGGAGCTGTTTTTT.